The rows below give T cell receptor beta chains drawn from one sample of a study of PD-1 blockade in classical Hodgkin lymphoma. Measured with immunoSEQ multiplex PCR; TCRdb has only the in-frame clones, and not every one. The table shows over 60,000 clones, with roughly 89% occurring only once. The input for sequencing was peripheral blood mononuclear cells (PBMCs), taken before the fourth cycle of nivolumab. The receptors were sampled from a human donor with classical Hodgkin lymphoma. CDR3s leave out the opening cysteine and the closing phenylalanine or tryptophan. A D gene is named only where the DNA matches it firmly. For some rows the clone size is stated as once, few or many, or as a class when expanded; others skip it.

j_gene	v_gene	d_gene	abundance	CDR3aa
TRBJ2-1	TRBV20-1	-	-	SATLANEQF
TRBJ2-1	TRBV5-3	-	once	ARSLDGRPGQEGPDEQF
TRBJ1-5	TRBV27	-	-	ASSLGRNNQPQH
TRBJ1-1	TRBV7-2	-	-	ASSLYENTEAF
TRBJ2-7	TRBV2	TRBD1	-	ASRRGTGAYEQY
TRBJ2-7	TRBV7-6	-	few	ASSQWTHEQY
TRBJ1-5	TRBV6-5	-	-	ASSPTQQPQPQH
TRBJ2-3	TRBV29-1	-	-	SGRMPDTQY
TRBJ2-1	TRBV6-5	-	-	ASSYSAYRNEQF
TRBJ2-7	TRBV30	TRBD1	-	AWSGGSYEQY
TRBJ2-5	TRBV19	-	-	ASRGGAGEGQETQY
TRBJ1-1	TRBV27	-	-	ASSLPGQNTEAF
TRBJ2-2	TRBV30	-	-	AWSVYGSPGELF
TRBJ1-4	TRBV19	-	once	ASSWGTHEKLF
TRBJ1-1	TRBV19	TRBD1	-	ASSPPDRQYREAF
TRBJ1-1	TRBV7-9	TRBD1	-	ASSRSRDRLNTEAF
TRBJ1-1	TRBV5-1	-	-	ASSLWGVMEGPTEAF
TRBJ2-2	TRBV19	-	-	ASSISPGANTGELF
TRBJ2-7	TRBV5-6	TRBD1	-	ASSRDRGPYEQY
TRBJ2-1	TRBV9	-	few	ASSMTHNEQF
TRBJ2-7	TRBV7-2	-	-	ASSFGVSYEQY
TRBJ1-5	TRBV19	TRBD1	-	ASTTGVSQPQH
TRBJ1-1	TRBV7-8	-	-	ASSSRQDLEAF
TRBJ1-1	TRBV5-6	-	-	ASTPSGSRIMNTEAF
TRBJ2-1	TRBV10-3	-	-	ATESAFYNEQF
TRBJ2-3	TRBV28	TRBD1	-	ASSLDRVEWADTQY
TRBJ1-3	TRBV18	TRBD1	-	ASSPSDRGSSGNTIY
TRBJ1-4	TRBV4-1	TRBD1	-	ASRSPGTGLEKLF
TRBJ1-1	TRBV4-1	-	-	ASSQALGGTEAF
TRBJ1-1	TRBV10-3	-	once	AISEYGGEVNTEAF
TRBJ2-6	TRBV13	-	-	ASSALWSGANVLT
TRBJ1-6	TRBV7-3	-	-	ASSLTSGQGSPLH
TRBJ2-1	TRBV5-4	TRBD2	-	ASSLELAGDEQF
TRBJ2-1	TRBV30	-	-	ACRGGNEQF
TRBJ2-1	TRBV10-3	-	-	AISMDEWRGSEQF
TRBJ1-4	TRBV15	TRBD1	-	ATMLIPGQNEKLF
TRBJ2-1	TRBV29-1	TRBD2	-	SVELAGGYSYNEQF
TRBJ2-7	TRBV7-9	-	-	ASSLGVGGEQY
TRBJ1-2	TRBV19	-	-	ASSFAQRLSGYT
TRBJ2-1	TRBV19	-	-	ASSIVGGDHNEQF
TRBJ2-5	TRBV7-9	-	-	ASHSGQETQY
TRBJ1-1	TRBV19	-	-	ASSLSIEAF
TRBJ1-4	TRBV5-4	-	-	ASSLGGAAEKLF
TRBJ2-7	TRBV7-9	-	-	ASSLGPGYEQY
TRBJ2-3	TRBV11-1	-	-	ASSLSRRRVTSTDTQY
TRBJ1-1	TRBV30	-	few	AWSAGDGTEAF
TRBJ1-6	TRBV7-8	-	-	ASSFGAYNSPLH
TRBJ1-2	TRBV15	-	-	ATSSQNLGGYT
TRBJ1-3	TRBV5-1	-	-	ASSLASFGSSGNTIY
TRBJ2-7	TRBV6-1	-	once	ASSLGHFYEQY
TRBJ2-3	TRBV6-6	TRBD2	-	ASSLAEFH
TRBJ1-5	TRBV6-1	-	-	ASSEGTWYSNQPQH
TRBJ2-5	TRBV27	-	-	ASSPGAQETQY
TRBJ1-3	TRBV5-1	-	once	ASSLEAGSLNGNTIY